The 30 T cell receptor beta chains in this list originate from one sample, sequenced in a study of cytomegalovirus exposure and HLA in healthy donors. Amplification used 60 Vbeta primers and 13 Jbeta primers. Measured with immunoSEQ multiplex PCR; TCRdb has only the in-frame clones, and not every one. The sample table includes some 120,000 clones. Input material: PBMCs. The receptors come from a young man in good health and CMV-seronegative.

The chain recombines TRBV10-3 with TRBJ1-1, with 8 bases aligning to TRBD1. CDR3 length: 17 residues. Germline CDR1 reads ENHRY; CDR2 reads SYGVKD. The V and J ends lost 4 bases and 1 base, in that order; junction bases with no gene match: 11. CDR3 sequence reads: CAISGYRDRRENTEAFF. The CDR3 DNA is TGTGCCATCAGTGGATACCGGGACAGGCGTGAGAACACTGAAGCTTTCTTT.

The V gene is TRBV23-1, the J gene TRBJ1-1; 7 nucleotides line up with TRBD1. TRBV23-1 falls under the ORF class, with uncertain function. The CDR3 totals 18 residues. Trimming at V came to 2 bases and at J to 0 bases, leaving 12 bases not matched to a gene. As DNA, the CDR3 is TGCGCCAGCAGTCAAGCCGGGACAGAGCATTTAATGAACACTGAAGCTTTCTTT. It codes for CASSQAGTEHLMNTEAFF.

The chain uses TRBV5-1 and TRBJ1-4; TRBD1 matches 7 bases. Losses at the gene ends were 2 bases for V and 7 bases for J; bases not matched to a gene: 11. Per the germline V gene, CDR1 is SGHRS and CDR2 is YFSETQ. The CDR3 runs to 16 residues. The CDR3: CASSFGQARYGEKLFF. The CDR3 DNA reads as TGCGCCAGCAGCTTTGGACAGGCTAGGTATGGTGAAAAACTGTTTTTT.

This chain connects TRBV15 to TRBJ1-4; tentatively, D is TRBD1 (6 bases). CDR1 and CDR2 from the germline V gene are LNHNV and YYDKDF (reference sequence). V gave up 1 base and J gave up 7 bases, with 10 bases separating them. The CDR3 sequence is 14 residues long. CDR3: CATSRAAGVEKLFF. The CDR3, as DNA: TGTGCCACCAGCAGAGCGGCAGGGGTTGAAAAACTGTTTTTT.

CDR3 protein: CASSQDFVQDEAFF. The CDR3 DNA is TGCGCCAGCAGCCAAGATTTCGTACAGGATGAAGCTTTCTTT. This chain uses TRBV4-1 with TRBJ1-1, with D possibly matching TRBD1 (5 bases). There are 14 residues in the CDR3. Trimming took 0 bases from V and 7 from J, leaving 12 bases between them. Germline V CDR1 and CDR2: MGHRA, YSYEKL.

The chain employs TRBV2 and TRBJ1-5, with TRBD1 as a possible D gene (5 bases). CDR3 length: 15 amino acids. Germline loops: CDR1 SNHLY, CDR2 FYNNEI. Deletions cut 6 bases from V and 2 bases from J, with 14 bases between. The CDR3 reads CASRETVQGNQPQHF. CDR3 nucleotides: TGTGCCAGCAGAGAGACAGTTCAGGGCAATCAGCCCCAGCATTTT.

The rearrangement links TRBV19 to TRBJ1-1; D is undetermined. CDR1 is LNHDA, CDR2 SQIVND, per germline (reference sequence). V lost 6 bases to trimming and J lost 7 bases, with 12 bases between them. The CDR3 length is 12 residues. The CDR3 here is CASSRTGNEAFF. CDR3 sequence (DNA): TGTGCCAGTAGCCGTACCGGTAATGAAGCTTTCTTT. Combining the CDR3 with reference TRBV19 and TRBJ1-1 gives the whole variable domain DGGITQSPKYLFRKEGQNVTLSCEQNLNHDAMYWYRQDPGQGLRLIYYSQIVNDFQKGDIAEGYSVSREKKESFPLTVTSAQKNPTAFYLCASSRTGNEAFFGQGTRLTVV.

The chain combines TRBV29-1 with TRBJ1-1; possibly TRBD1 for D (5 bases). V was pared by 7 bases and J by 0 bases, with 18 bases between. The length of the CDR3 is 15 residues. CDR1 SQVTM and CDR2 ANQGSEA come from the germline V gene. CDR3: CSADRGWGMNTEAFF. In DNA form, the CDR3 reads TGCAGCGCCGACCGGGGGTGGGGCATGAACACTGAAGCTTTCTTT.

Comments on this clone: The sample has other DNA sequences that encode this CDR3 too. The chain has TRBV19 and TRBJ1-1; D gene uncertain. Germline CDR1 reads LNHDA; CDR2 reads SQIVND (reference sequence). CDR3 length equals 20 residues. V lost 8 bases and J 1 base, leaving 32 bases between the germline ends. CDR3 loop: CASADPLPTAIIVPNTEAFF. For the CDR3, the DNA is TGTGCCAGTGCGGATCCCCTCCCGACGGCAATAATTGTACCGAACACTGAAGCTTTCTTT.

The CDR3 loop is CASSWGRNEKLFF. CDR3 nucleotide sequence: TGTGCCAGCAGTTGGGGCAGAAATGAAAAACTGTTTTTT. The genes are TRBV6-6 and TRBJ1-4, with a weak D call TRBD1 (5 bases). The CDR3 sequence is 13 residues long. CDR1 and CDR2 from the germline V gene are MNHNY and SVGAGI (reference sequence). V gave up 4 bases and J gave up 5 bases, with 8 bases separating them.

The rearrangement links TRBV7-9 to TRBJ2-2; D is unclear. This CDR3 spans 14 amino acids. Germline lookup yields CDR1 SEHNR and CDR2 FQNEAQ (reference sequence). V was clipped by 2 bases and J by 8 bases, with 12 bases between them. CDR3 region: CASSLPQRRGELFF. In DNA form, the CDR3 reads TGTGCCAGCAGCTTACCCCAGCGCCGAGGGGAGCTGTTTTTT.

This rearrangement joins TRBV4-1 to TRBJ1-4, with D possibly matching TRBD1 (6 bases). Germline V gene lookup returns CDR1 MGHRA and CDR2 YSYEKL. V shed 0 bases and J shed 4 bases, with 21 bases lying between them. The CDR3 totals 19 residues. CDR3 in amino acids: CASSQDKAPGAWGNEKLFF. CDR3 coding DNA: TGCGCCAGCAGCCAAGATAAAGCCCCAGGGGCTTGGGGTAATGAAAAACTGTTTTTT.

The gene calls are TRBV19 and TRBJ1-3; D gene ambiguous. This CDR3 has 15 amino acids. V was trimmed by 3 bases and J by 0 bases, leaving 9 bases between them. CDR1 and CDR2 from the germline V gene are LNHDA and SQIVND (reference sequence). The CDR3: CASSIRWSSGNTIYF. CDR3 sequence (DNA): TGTGCCAGTAGTATCCGCTGGAGCTCTGGAAACACCATATATTTT.

V and J are TRBV7-2 and TRBJ2-5; maybe TRBD2 (6 bases). The germline V gene has CDR1 SGHTA and CDR2 FQGNSA. This CDR3 has 15 residues. V was trimmed by 5 bases and J by 1 base, leaving 14 bases between them. Here the CDR3 DNA reads TGTGCCAGCAGCCTCTCAGGGAGGATCCAAGAGACCCAGTACTTC. Encoded protein: CASSLSGRIQETQYF.

V usage is TRBV28 and J usage is TRBJ1-2; a weak D match, TRBD1 (5 bases). The germline CDR1 and CDR2 sequences are MDHEN and SYDVKM. V shed 1 base and J shed 6 bases, with 15 bases lying between them. The CDR3 length is 15 residues. The CDR3 bases are TGTGCCAGCAGTTTATATCAAAATGGGGGGGATGGCTACACCTTC. This translates into CASSLYQNGGDGYTF.

The chain employs TRBV19 and TRBJ1-4; 7 bases agree with TRBD1. The CDR3 is made up of 12 amino acids. Trimming at V came to 9 bases and at J to 7 bases, leaving 5 bases not matched to a gene. CDR1 and CDR2 (germline): LNHDA, SQIVND (reference sequence). The CDR3 spells CASRQGGEKLFF. CDR3 sequence (DNA): TGTGCCAGCCGTCAGGGGGGTGAAAAACTGTTTTTT.

V is TRBV6-6 and J is TRBJ2-5, with 7 bases identical to TRBD2. With the DNA end fitting TRBJ2-7 better, the J assignment may be wrong. The CDR3 sequence is 14 residues long. Germline assignment: CDR1 MNHNY and CDR2 SVGAGI (reference sequence). The CDR3 DNA follows: TGTGCCAGCAAGGGAGGGAAACCCTCCTACGAGCAGTACTTC. Protein: CASKGGKPSYEQYF.

The chain carries TRBV29-1 and TRBJ1-1; 8 bases align to TRBD1. Trimming took 4 bases from V and 2 from J; bases not matched to a gene: 15. CDR1 and CDR2 (germline): SQVTM, ANQGSEA. The CDR3 is 17 residues long. The CDR3 region is CSVAHSGGTGENTEAFF. The CDR3 coding sequence is TGCAGCGTTGCGCACTCAGGAGGGACAGGAGAAAACACTGAAGCTTTCTTT.

Points on this clone: Other nucleotide sequences from this sample produce the same CDR3. The chain carries TRBV9 and TRBJ1-1, with 9 bases that match TRBD1. The J segment lost 6 bases and the V segment lost 0 bases, leaving 9 bases of the junction unmatched. The length of the CDR3 is 16 residues. Germline V gene sequence: CDR1 SGDLS, CDR2 YYNGEE. This CDR3 is CASSVAPGQGFAEAFF. The CDR3 DNA follows: TGTGCCAGCAGCGTAGCCCCGGGACAGGGATTCGCTGAAGCTTTCTTT. Filled out from reference TRBV9 and TRBJ1-1, the complete variable domain reads DSGVTQTPKHLITATGQRVTLRCSPRSGDLSVYWYQQSLDQGLQFLIQYYNGEERAKGNILERFSAQQFPDLHSELNLSSLELGDSALYFCASSVAPGQGFAEAFFGQGTRLTVV.

V and J are TRBV7-3 and TRBJ2-5, with 7 nucleotides matching TRBD1. Germline V gene sequence: CDR1 SGHTA, CDR2 FQGTGA. The CDR3 covers 13 residues. V gave up 4 bases and J gave up 2 bases; unmatched junction bases: 1. CDR3 amino acids: CASSYRGQETQYF. The DNA for the CDR3 is TGTGCCAGCAGCTACAGGGGACAAGAGACCCAGTACTTC.

CDR3 DNA: TGTGCCAGCAGCGAAGACAGCATCAATCAGCCCCAGCATTTT. Its translation: CASSEDSINQPQHF. V gene TRBV7-9 combines with J gene TRBJ1-5, with D possibly TRBD1 on 5 matching bases. Trimming took off 5 bases at V and 3 bases at J, with 11 bases between the two ends. The CDR3 runs to 14 residues. Germline CDR1 and CDR2: SEHNR and FQNEAQ (reference sequence). Complete variable domain (other parts from reference TRBV7-9 and TRBJ1-5): DTGVSQNPRHKITKRGQNVTFRCDPISEHNRLYWYRQTLGQGPEFLTYFQNEAQLEKSRLLSDRFSAERPKGSFSTLEIQRTEQGDSAMYLCASSEDSINQPQHFGDGTRLSIL.

The V call is TRBV4-3, the J call TRBJ2-7, with D perhaps matching TRBD1 (6 bases). Trimming cost V 0 bases and J 3 bases, with 12 bases left between them. Germline-derived CDR1 and CDR2 are LGHNA and YSLEER. The CDR3 contains 15 residues. The CDR3 DNA reads as TGCGCCAGCAGCCAAGAGTTCGAGACAGGCTACGAGCAGTACTTC. Protein product: CASSQEFETGYEQYF.

Comments on this clone: The sample carries other DNA sequences with the same CDR3. The chain uses TRBV7-9 and TRBJ1-1, with D maybe TRBD1 (5 bases). The CDR3 sequence is 13 residues long. Germline loops: CDR1 SEHNR, CDR2 FQNEAQ (reference sequence). V was clipped by 5 bases and J by 3 bases, with 10 bases between them. DNA for the CDR3: TGTGCCAGCAGCGCTCAAGGGGACACTGAAGCTTTCTTT. Protein sequence: CASSAQGDTEAFF.

This chain links TRBV11-2 with TRBJ2-2; a weak D match, TRBD2 (5 bases). This CDR3 region has 15 residues. Looked up from germline, CDR1 is SGHAT and CDR2 is FQNNGV. Between the trimmed V and J ends, which lost 1 base and 1 base, there was a span of 7 bases. Here the CDR3 DNA reads TGTGCCAGCAGCTTAGTCGGGAAGAACACCGGGGAGCTGTTTTTT. Amino acid sequence: CASSLVGKNTGELFF.

In DNA, the CDR3 is TGTGCCAGCGGAATACAGGGCAGCACTGAAGCTTTCTTT. This sequence encodes CASGIQGSTEAFF. The chain links TRBV11-2 to TRBJ1-1; D perhaps matches TRBD1 (6 bases). This CDR3 has 13 residues. Germline CDR1 reads SGHAT; CDR2 reads FQNNGV. Trimming pared 8 bases from V and 4 bases from J, leaving 14 bases between.

The chain has TRBV5-8 and TRBJ2-1; 7 bases map to TRBD2. From germline, CDR1 is SGHTS and CDR2 YDEGEE. V gave up 2 bases and J gave up 7 bases; unmatched junction bases: 6. The CDR3 runs 14 residues. The CDR3 bases are TGTGCCAGCAGCTTAAGCGGGCGGGGGAATGAGCAGTTCTTC. This codes for CASSLSGRGNEQFF.

V is TRBV7-2 and J is TRBJ2-5; D ambiguous. V gave up 2 bases and J gave up 5 bases, with 9 bases separating them. CDR1 is SGHTA, CDR2 FQGNSA, per germline. There are 13 residues in the CDR3. CDR3 in amino acids: CASSLSLGETQYF. DNA for the CDR3: TGTGCCAGCAGCTTAAGTCTCGGGGAGACCCAGTACTTC.

This chain connects TRBV10-3 to TRBJ2-7; tentative D call: TRBD1 (6 bases). The V gene's germline CDR1 is ENHRY and CDR2 SYGVKD. The CDR3 has 16 amino acids. V lost 3 bases and J 7 bases, leaving 22 bases between the germline ends. The CDR3 coding sequence is TGTGCCATCAGTGACACAGGGACCGTTGCATTCGGGGAGCAGTACTTC. Its translation is CAISDTGTVAFGEQYF.

The V and J genes are TRBV5-1 and TRBJ2-1; TRBD2 matches at 13 bases. Losses at the gene ends were 2 bases for V and 3 bases for J; bases not matched to a gene: 2. The CDR3 runs to 16 residues. From germline, CDR1 is SGHRS and CDR2 YFSETQ. This chain's CDR3 is CASSFGTSGIYNEQFF. CDR3 DNA sequence: TGCGCCAGCAGCTTCGGGACTAGCGGGATCTACAATGAGCAGTTCTTC.

The genes are TRBV7-2 and TRBJ1-1, with D hard to call. The CDR3 consists of 13 residues. The ends were cut back, 5 bases at V and 4 bases at J, with 11 bases in the middle. Looked up from germline, CDR1 is SGHTA and CDR2 is FQGNSA. The CDR3 protein is CASSRGGFTEAFF. In nucleotides, the CDR3 is TGTGCCAGCAGCCGCGGAGGGTTCACTGAAGCTTTCTTT.